This T cell receptor (beta chain) was documented in a study of response to subunit inactivated influenza vaccine. Study-wide points: Each seasonal influenza vaccination recruits few new T cells, the authors suggested.

MiXCR, run by TCRdb on the RT-PCR reads, gives a single entry per CDR3 protein. The sample holds 400,000 to 650,000 distinct CDR3 sequences, approximately 7.3% seen once. This clonotype was picked up many times. The antigen is undetermined. The receptor's source is a man aged 50-75 years who received an inactivated influenza vaccine. Sequencing used PBMCs from blood, obtained 23 to 25 months after vaccination.

For the CDR3, the DNA is TGTGCCAGCAGAATCCTCGCCGGGACTAGCGGTAGCTCCTACGAGCAGTACTTC. Its translation: CASRILAGTSGSSYEQYF. The chain links TRBV6-2 or TRBV6-3 to TRBJ2-7; 11 bases agree with TRBD2. Per germline, CDR1 MNHEY and CDR2 SVGEGT. The V and J ends lost 6 bases and 0 bases, in that order; junction bases with no gene match: 13. There are 18 residues in the CDR3.